This T cell receptor beta chain originates from a study of Graves' ophthalmopathy and Graves' hyperthyroidism. In germline, CDR1 is LNHDA, CDR2 SQIVND (reference sequence). The CDR3 spans 15 residues. V gave up 6 bases and J gave up 7 bases, with 18 bases separating them. None of the included patients had other autoimmune diseases, uncontrolled infections, pregnancy or lactation, as these led to exclusion. This clonotype was detected ten times or more. Its antigen is currently unknown. RNA transcripts were the template, and TCR beta CDR3 regions were amplified from them. HTBI primers served in a first-round RT-PCR, which a second-round multiplex PCR followed. TCRdb re-called the multiplex PCR reads with MiXCR, one entry per CDR3 protein. The data contain about 550,000 distinct CDR3 sequences, approximately 37% of them singletons. General observations from the study: Ophthalmopathy was separated from stable hyperthyroidism by a 13-signature model with 87.88% sensitivity and 81.08% specificity. Blood also contained most of the expanded thyroid clonotypes above 0.001 frequency.

The V call is TRBV19, the J call TRBJ2-2, with D perhaps given as TRBD1 or TRBD2 (6 bases each). The receptor was derived from an adult man with Graves' hyperthyroidism. The sample consisted of peripheral blood or thyroid tissue (not recorded which). As DNA, the CDR3 is TGTGCCAGTAGGAGTCGGGGGATGGGACACGGGGAGCTGTTTTTT. Encoded protein: CASRSRGMGHGELFF.